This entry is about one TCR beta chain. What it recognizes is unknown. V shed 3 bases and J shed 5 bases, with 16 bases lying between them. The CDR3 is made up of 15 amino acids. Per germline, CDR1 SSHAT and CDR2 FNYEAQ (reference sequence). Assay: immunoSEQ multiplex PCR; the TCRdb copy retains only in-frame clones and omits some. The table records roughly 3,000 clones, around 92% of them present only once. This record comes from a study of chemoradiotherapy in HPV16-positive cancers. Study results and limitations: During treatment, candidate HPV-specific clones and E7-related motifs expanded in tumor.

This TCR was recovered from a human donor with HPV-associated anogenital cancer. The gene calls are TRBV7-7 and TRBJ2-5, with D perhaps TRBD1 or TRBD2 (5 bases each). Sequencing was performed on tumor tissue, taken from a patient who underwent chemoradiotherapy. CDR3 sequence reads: CASSLNEGQVETQYF. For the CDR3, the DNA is TGTGCCAGCAGCTTGAATGAGGGGCAGGTCGAGACCCAGTACTTC.